Listed below are T cell receptor beta chains from one sample, sequenced in a study of CD8+CD57+ T cells in acquired aplastic anemia. One entry per CDR3 protein, called by TCRdb with MiXCR from the reads. The profile shows a few hundred thousand distinct CDR3 sequences, 60% to 65% of them singletons. Material: sorted CD4+, CD8+, or CD8+CD57+ T cells (not recorded which) from PBMCs. The receptors shown here come from a human donor in good health. CDR3s include the opening cysteine and the closing phenylalanine or tryptophan. The D gene is left open where the match is weak. Rows give clone size only sometimes, using once, few, many, or a class for an expanded clone.

v_gene: TRBV6-5; j_gene: TRBJ2-7; abundance: -; d_gene: -; CDR3aa: CASSYSRLLSYEQYF; CDR3nt: TGTGCCAGCAGTTACTCGAGGCTCCTCTCCTACGAGCAGTACTTC
v_gene: TRBV27; j_gene: TRBJ2-1; abundance: -; d_gene: TRBD2; CDR3aa: CASGGTSGIYNEQFF; CDR3nt: TGTGCCAGCGGGGGGACTAGCGGGATCTACAATGAGCAGTTCTTC
v_gene: TRBV9; j_gene: TRBJ2-7; abundance: -; d_gene: TRBD1; CDR3aa: CASSYLTGSYEQYF; CDR3nt: TGTGCCAGCAGCTACTTGACAGGGTCCTACGAGCAGTACTTC
v_gene: TRBV12-3/TRBV12-4; j_gene: TRBJ2-7; abundance: -; d_gene: TRBD1; CDR3aa: CASRGTGDVGYEQYF; CDR3nt: TGTGCCAGCAGGGGGACAGGGGATGTAGGGTACGAGCAGTACTTC
v_gene: TRBV29-1; j_gene: TRBJ2-2; abundance: many; d_gene: TRBD2; CDR3aa: CSVGGGGENTGELFF; CDR3nt: TGCAGCGTTGGTGGGGGGGGGGAAAACACCGGGGAGCTGTTTTTT
v_gene: TRBV20-1; j_gene: TRBJ1-6; abundance: few; d_gene: -; CDR3aa: CSAVRTLSEPLHF; CDR3nt: TGCAGTGCGGTAAGGACGTTGTCGGAGCCCCTCCACTTT
v_gene: TRBV7-9; j_gene: TRBJ1-5; abundance: -; d_gene: TRBD1; CDR3aa: CASSWTGGRETQHF; CDR3nt: TGTGCCAGCAGTTGGACAGGGGGCAGGGAGACCCAGCATTTT
v_gene: TRBV7-8; j_gene: TRBJ2-7; abundance: many; d_gene: TRBD2; CDR3aa: CASNFRTSGSWEQYF; CDR3nt: TGTGCCAGCAACTTTCGGACTAGCGGGAGTTGGGAGCAGTACTTC
v_gene: TRBV5-1; j_gene: TRBJ2-3; abundance: once; d_gene: -; CDR3aa: CASSWNSEGDTQYF; CDR3nt: TGCGCCAGCAGCTGGAACTCCGAGGGTGATACGCAGTATTTT
v_gene: TRBV11-3; j_gene: TRBJ2-5; abundance: -; d_gene: -; CDR3aa: CASSLIGTQGNQPQYF; CDR3nt: TGTGCCAGCAGCTTAATCGGGACACAGGGAAATCAGCCCCAGTACTTC
v_gene: TRBV7-6; j_gene: TRBJ2-1; abundance: many; d_gene: -; CDR3aa: CASNPPTGHNYNEQFF; CDR3nt: TGTGCCAGCAACCCACCAACGGGACACAACTACAATGAGCAGTTCTTC
v_gene: TRBV20-1; j_gene: TRBJ2-5; abundance: -; d_gene: TRBD1; CDR3aa: CSARGQGASYGPQETQYF; CDR3nt: TGCAGTGCTCGTGGACAGGGGGCGAGCTACGGACCACAAGAGACCCAGTACTTC
v_gene: TRBV28; j_gene: TRBJ2-5; abundance: -; d_gene: TRBD1; CDR3aa: CASSISGTGEIQYF; CDR3nt: TGTGCCAGCAGTATCTCCGGGACAGGGGAGATCCAGTACTTC
v_gene: TRBV9; j_gene: TRBJ2-7; abundance: -; d_gene: TRBD1; CDR3aa: CASSGDRVRERYEQYF; CDR3nt: TGTGCCAGCAGCGGGGACAGGGTGAGGGAGCGCTACGAGCAGTACTTC
v_gene: TRBV6-5; j_gene: TRBJ2-7; abundance: many; d_gene: TRBD1; CDR3aa: CASSLGTGIEQYF; CDR3nt: TGTGCCAGCAGCCTCGGGACAGGGATCGAGCAGTACTTC
v_gene: TRBV20-1; j_gene: TRBJ2-7; abundance: few; d_gene: -; CDR3aa: CSARDQIRPSRDEQYF; CDR3nt: TGCAGTGCTAGAGATCAGATCCGGCCTTCCAGGGACGAGCAGTACTTC
v_gene: TRBV5-8; j_gene: TRBJ2-7; abundance: many; d_gene: -; CDR3aa: CASSSPSLGYEQYF; CDR3nt: TGTGCCAGCAGCTCCCCCTCTCTTGGCTACGAGCAGTACTTC
v_gene: TRBV5-6; j_gene: TRBJ2-1; abundance: once; d_gene: -; CDR3aa: CASSLINEQFF; CDR3nt: TGTGCCAGCAGCTTAATTAATGAGCAGTTCTTC
v_gene: TRBV27; j_gene: TRBJ1-2; abundance: many; d_gene: -; CDR3aa: CASSPQGYNGYTF; CDR3nt: TGTGCCAGCAGTCCACAGGGTTATAACGGCTACACCTTC
v_gene: TRBV15; j_gene: TRBJ2-3; abundance: -; d_gene: -; CDR3aa: CATSRSREGADTQYF; CDR3nt: TGTGCCACCAGCAGATCCCGGGAGGGGGCGGATACGCAGTATTTT
v_gene: TRBV19; j_gene: TRBJ2-3; abundance: -; d_gene: -; CDR3aa: CASSLADRSTDTQYF; CDR3nt: TGTGCCAGTAGCTTAGCGGATCGTTCCACAGATACGCAGTATTTT
v_gene: TRBV29-1; j_gene: TRBJ1-2; abundance: many; d_gene: TRBD1; CDR3aa: CSVPDRGPGGYTF; CDR3nt: TGCAGCGTTCCCGACAGGGGCCCGGGGGGCTACACCTTC
v_gene: TRBV11-2; j_gene: TRBJ1-3; abundance: many; d_gene: -; CDR3aa: CASSHGDNSGNTIYF; CDR3nt: TGTGCCAGCAGCCACGGGGATAACTCTGGAAACACCATATATTTT
v_gene: TRBV20-1; j_gene: TRBJ1-1; abundance: few; d_gene: -; CDR3aa: CSASWTDTEAFF; CDR3nt: TGCAGTGCTAGCTGGACAGACACTGAAGCTTTCTTT
v_gene: TRBV2; j_gene: TRBJ2-5; abundance: -; d_gene: TRBD2; CDR3aa: CASRSDLAGGWKTQYF; CDR3nt: TGTGCCAGCAGGAGCGATTTGGCGGGAGGGTGGAAGACCCAGTACTTC
v_gene: TRBV2; j_gene: TRBJ2-7; abundance: -; d_gene: -; CDR3aa: CASSEGVYEQYF; CDR3nt: TGTGCCAGCAGTGAAGGGGTCTACGAGCAGTACTTC
v_gene: TRBV4-1; j_gene: TRBJ1-5; abundance: -; d_gene: -; CDR3aa: CASSQDNLNNQPQHF; CDR3nt: TGCGCCAGCAGCCAAGATAACCTAAACAATCAGCCCCAGCATTTT
v_gene: TRBV5-8; j_gene: TRBJ2-7; abundance: -; d_gene: TRBD1; CDR3aa: CASSLGQGSYYEQYF; CDR3nt: TGTGCCAGCAGCTTGGGACAGGGCTCATACTACGAGCAGTACTTC
v_gene: TRBV4-2; j_gene: TRBJ2-2; abundance: many; d_gene: TRBD2; CDR3aa: CASSPLAGGLRTGELFF; CDR3nt: TGTGCCAGCAGCCCTCTAGCGGGGGGGCTCAGAACCGGGGAGCTGTTTTTT
v_gene: TRBV5-6; j_gene: TRBJ2-5; abundance: -; d_gene: -; CDR3aa: CASSIAQTPVETQYF; CDR3nt: TGTGCCAGTAGTATAGCTCAGACACCGGTGGAGACCCAGTACTTC
v_gene: TRBV6-2/TRBV6-3; j_gene: TRBJ2-3; abundance: few; d_gene: TRBD2; CDR3aa: CASSQPLITSGSTDTQYF; CDR3nt: TGTGCCAGCAGTCAACCATTAATTACTAGCGGGAGCACAGATACGCAGTATTTT
v_gene: TRBV29-1; j_gene: TRBJ2-1; abundance: -; d_gene: TRBD2; CDR3aa: CSVASRLAGGLRGNEQLF; CDR3nt: TGCAGCGTTGCCAGTAGGCTAGCGGGGGGACTAAGGGGCAATGAGCAGCTCTTC
v_gene: TRBV7-9; j_gene: TRBJ1-1; abundance: many; d_gene: TRBD1; CDR3aa: CASSPTGVNTEAFF; CDR3nt: TGTGCCAGCAGCCCAACAGGGGTGAACACTGAAGCTTTCTTT
v_gene: TRBV2; j_gene: TRBJ2-3; abundance: -; d_gene: -; CDR3aa: CASRFRGVRTDTQYF; CDR3nt: TGTGCCAGCAGGTTCAGAGGGGTACGAACAGATACGCAGTATTTT
v_gene: TRBV20-1; j_gene: TRBJ2-1; abundance: many; d_gene: TRBD2; CDR3aa: CSARDGGGGDYNEQFF; CDR3nt: TGCAGTGCTAGAGATGGCGGGGGGGGGGACTACAATGAGCAGTTCTTC
v_gene: TRBV19; j_gene: TRBJ2-1; abundance: many; d_gene: TRBD1; CDR3aa: CASKTGIRDRNEQFF; CDR3nt: TGTGCCAGTAAAACAGGGATTAGGGACAGGAATGAGCAGTTCTTC
v_gene: TRBV20-1; j_gene: TRBJ2-5; abundance: many; d_gene: TRBD1; CDR3aa: CSALREWDRETQYF; CDR3nt: TGCAGTGCCCTTCGTGAATGGGACAGAGAGACCCAGTACTTC
v_gene: TRBV27; j_gene: TRBJ2-7; abundance: -; d_gene: -; CDR3aa: CASSDRSPYEQYF; CDR3nt: TGTGCCAGCAGTGACAGGAGCCCGTACGAGCAGTACTTC
v_gene: TRBV12-3/TRBV12-4; j_gene: TRBJ2-7; abundance: many; d_gene: TRBD1; CDR3aa: CASSLRGQAYEQYF; CDR3nt: TGTGCCAGCAGTTTAAGGGGACAGGCATACGAGCAGTACTTC
v_gene: TRBV7-9; j_gene: TRBJ2-7; abundance: -; d_gene: TRBD2; CDR3aa: CASSKGSGGAYEQYF; CDR3nt: TGTGCCAGCAGTAAAGGAAGCGGGGGTGCCTACGAGCAGTACTTC
v_gene: TRBV9; j_gene: TRBJ2-2; abundance: -; d_gene: TRBD1; CDR3aa: CASSADRGANTGELFF; CDR3nt: TGTGCCAGCAGCGCCGACAGGGGCGCGAACACCGGGGAGCTGTTTTTT
v_gene: TRBV10-2; j_gene: TRBJ2-1; abundance: -; d_gene: TRBD2; CDR3aa: CASCGGEQFF; CDR3nt: TGCGCCAGCTGCGGGGGTGAGCAGTTCTTC
v_gene: TRBV9; j_gene: TRBJ2-1; abundance: many; d_gene: -; CDR3aa: CASSVSGTSVYNEQFF; CDR3nt: TGTGCCAGCAGCGTGTCCGGGACCTCAGTTTACAATGAGCAGTTCTTC
v_gene: TRBV7-6; j_gene: TRBJ2-7; abundance: many; d_gene: -; CDR3aa: CASSSSGPRYEQYF; CDR3nt: TGTGCCAGCAGCTCTTCGGGACCTCGGTACGAGCAGTACTTC
v_gene: TRBV2; j_gene: TRBJ1-2; abundance: -; d_gene: TRBD1; CDR3aa: CATNIRETGVGGYTF; CDR3nt: TGTGCCACCAATATACGCGAGACAGGGGTTGGTGGCTACACCTTC
v_gene: TRBV2; j_gene: TRBJ2-7; abundance: -; d_gene: TRBD1; CDR3aa: CASSPLGQGSSYEQYF; CDR3nt: TGTGCCAGCAGCCCACTAGGACAGGGGAGCTCCTACGAGCAGTACTTC
v_gene: TRBV6-1; j_gene: TRBJ1-3; abundance: -; d_gene: -; CDR3aa: CASGGEPSGNTIYF; CDR3nt: TGTGCCAGCGGGGGGGAACCCTCTGGAAACACCATATATTTT
v_gene: TRBV19; j_gene: TRBJ1-4; abundance: many; d_gene: -; CDR3aa: CASSPRSDEKLFF; CDR3nt: TGTGCCAGTAGTCCGCGTTCGGATGAAAAACTGTTTTTT
v_gene: TRBV2; j_gene: TRBJ2-5; abundance: -; d_gene: -; CDR3aa: CASRQDRSQETQYF; CDR3nt: TGTGCCAGCAGGCAGGACAGATCTCAAGAGACCCAGTACTTC
v_gene: TRBV19; j_gene: TRBJ2-1; abundance: -; d_gene: -; CDR3aa: CASSRYNEQFF; CDR3nt: TGTGCCAGTAGCAGATACAATGAGCAGTTCTTC
v_gene: TRBV7-8; j_gene: TRBJ2-7; abundance: few; d_gene: -; CDR3aa: CASSRIHDRDEQYF; CDR3nt: TGTGCCAGCAGCCGCATTCACGATCGGGACGAGCAGTACTTC
v_gene: TRBV2; j_gene: TRBJ2-3; abundance: -; d_gene: -; CDR3aa: CASRGRVSTDTQYF; CDR3nt: TGTGCCAGTAGGGGACGGGTTAGCACAGATACGCAGTATTTT
v_gene: TRBV7-9; j_gene: TRBJ1-2; abundance: many; d_gene: -; CDR3aa: CASSPGGDPIYGYTF; CDR3nt: TGTGCCAGCAGCCCGGGAGGAGATCCGATCTATGGCTACACCTTC
v_gene: TRBV12-3/TRBV12-4; j_gene: TRBJ1-1; abundance: -; d_gene: TRBD1; CDR3aa: CASSPLNLGQLNTEAFF; CDR3nt: TGTGCCAGCAGTCCGCTGAACTTGGGACAGCTCAACACTGAAGCTTTCTTT
v_gene: TRBV20-1; j_gene: TRBJ2-7; abundance: -; d_gene: -; CDR3aa: CSASQGSYEQYF; CDR3nt: TGCAGTGCTTCTCAGGGCTCCTACGAGCAGTACTTC